These T cell receptor beta chains were read from a single sample in a study of blood T cell repertoires in COVID-19. Sequenced by immunoSEQ multiplex PCR; TCRdb stores in-frame clones only, minus some. The data show approximately 150,000 clones, roughly 87% seen once. The sequencing sample was made of peripheral blood. These receptor sequences come from a human donor in a cohort sampled during active COVID-19. CDR3s include the opening cysteine and the closing phenylalanine or tryptophan. Fields, in order: V gene, J gene, CDR3 protein.

v_gene: TRBV19
j_gene: TRBJ1-2
CDR3aa: CASSLQGAGYGYTF

v_gene: TRBV14
j_gene: TRBJ2-2
CDR3aa: CASSQGQRDTGELFF

v_gene: TRBV15
j_gene: TRBJ1-2
CDR3aa: CATSRDKAGGYGYTF

v_gene: TRBV7-9
j_gene: TRBJ2-7
CDR3aa: CASSLASGTDSYEQYF

v_gene: TRBV7-2
j_gene: TRBJ2-4
CDR3aa: CASSPGDFAKNIQYF

v_gene: TRBV6-5
j_gene: TRBJ1-2
CDR3aa: CASSKWTGGGYGYTF

v_gene: TRBV7-9
j_gene: TRBJ2-5
CDR3aa: CASSLGKTGGRSETQYF

v_gene: TRBV5-1
j_gene: TRBJ2-5
CDR3aa: CASSLAGGRLETQYF

v_gene: TRBV2
j_gene: TRBJ2-5
CDR3aa: CASRTTGETQYF

v_gene: TRBV12-3/TRBV12-4
j_gene: TRBJ1-2
CDR3aa: CASSPEGGNGYTF

v_gene: TRBV10-3
j_gene: TRBJ2-2
CDR3aa: CAIRAGTGRTGELFF

v_gene: TRBV7-2
j_gene: TRBJ1-3
CDR3aa: CASSLSMTASGNTIYF

v_gene: TRBV4-2
j_gene: TRBJ2-3
CDR3aa: CASSQELDGSTDTQYF

v_gene: TRBV4-2
j_gene: TRBJ2-3
CDR3aa: CASSQERGEGTDTQYF

v_gene: TRBV7-8
j_gene: TRBJ2-5
CDR3aa: CASSLAGDSEETQYF

v_gene: TRBV6-2/TRBV6-3
j_gene: TRBJ2-2
CDR3aa: CASSYRSGLNTGELFF

v_gene: TRBV19
j_gene: TRBJ2-7
CDR3aa: CASSEGQGSYEQYF

v_gene: TRBV16
j_gene: TRBJ2-1
CDR3aa: CASSQYRANSYNEQFF

v_gene: TRBV6-1
j_gene: TRBJ1-5
CDR3aa: CASSEVNGSNQPQHF

v_gene: TRBV9
j_gene: TRBJ2-3
CDR3aa: CASSESGGGAYTQYF

v_gene: TRBV4-3
j_gene: TRBJ2-5
CDR3aa: CASSTRTSGAETQYF

v_gene: TRBV29-1
j_gene: TRBJ1-2
CDR3aa: CSVAPGQGGGYTF

v_gene: TRBV27
j_gene: TRBJ1-2
CDR3aa: CASSFRQGNGYTF

v_gene: TRBV10-1
j_gene: TRBJ2-7
CDR3aa: CASMIPEDSHYEQYF

v_gene: TRBV14
j_gene: TRBJ2-5
CDR3aa: CASSRWTGGQTQYF

v_gene: TRBV13
j_gene: TRBJ2-1
CDR3aa: CASSLDRAIDYNEQFF

v_gene: TRBV3-1/TRBV3-2
j_gene: TRBJ2-7
CDR3aa: CASRTGTDCEQYF

v_gene: TRBV4-1
j_gene: TRBJ2-7
CDR3aa: CASSQDKSGLYEQYF

v_gene: TRBV7-3
j_gene: TRBJ1-3
CDR3aa: CASSLGGPGNTIYF

v_gene: TRBV25-1
j_gene: TRBJ1-6
CDR3aa: CASSKDRSLEPLHF

v_gene: TRBV7-2
j_gene: TRBJ1-5
CDR3aa: CASSVWTGGAGNQPQHF

v_gene: TRBV9
j_gene: TRBJ2-7
CDR3aa: CASSRDRDEQYF

v_gene: TRBV6-1
j_gene: TRBJ2-2
CDR3aa: CASSEGTPNTGELFF

v_gene: TRBV5-1
j_gene: TRBJ1-1
CDR3aa: CASSSGRDGEAFF

v_gene: TRBV11-2
j_gene: TRBJ2-1
CDR3aa: CASSSEVGEQFF

v_gene: TRBV10-2
j_gene: TRBJ1-1
CDR3aa: CASSESQDREAFF

v_gene: TRBV12-3/TRBV12-4
j_gene: TRBJ1-6
CDR3aa: CASSLVFSPLHF

v_gene: TRBV7-7
j_gene: TRBJ2-5
CDR3aa: CASSLVDTETQYF

v_gene: TRBV2
j_gene: TRBJ1-3
CDR3aa: CASSVLGNTIYF

v_gene: TRBV4-2
j_gene: TRBJ2-6
CDR3aa: CASNPVLRRGVTGANVLTF

v_gene: TRBV15
j_gene: TRBJ1-2
CDR3aa: CATSRGGVGYTF

v_gene: TRBV7-9
j_gene: TRBJ2-7
CDR3aa: CASSILGVFEQYF

v_gene: TRBV7-8
j_gene: TRBJ1-6
CDR3aa: CASSLTPRGSYNSPLHF

v_gene: TRBV6-2/TRBV6-3
j_gene: TRBJ2-1
CDR3aa: CASSYGGARYNEQFF

v_gene: TRBV3-1/TRBV3-2
j_gene: TRBJ1-2
CDR3aa: CASSQDPTELYGYTF

v_gene: TRBV5-3
j_gene: TRBJ2-7
CDR3aa: CARSSYRRQGKSGERYF

v_gene: TRBV5-1
j_gene: TRBJ2-4
CDR3aa: CASSLGQNIQYF

v_gene: TRBV29-1
j_gene: TRBJ2-5
CDR3aa: CSVTRQGDETQYF

v_gene: TRBV6-2/TRBV6-3
j_gene: TRBJ2-1
CDR3aa: CASSYSSGGANEQFF

v_gene: TRBV10-1
j_gene: TRBJ2-1
CDR3aa: CASSTTGIMYNEQFF

v_gene: TRBV3-1/TRBV3-2
j_gene: TRBJ2-7
CDR3aa: CASTPPGAYEQYF

v_gene: TRBV6-6
j_gene: TRBJ1-6
CDR3aa: CASSSTGVRSPLHF

v_gene: TRBV5-6
j_gene: TRBJ1-2
CDR3aa: CASSNGPRYWGYTF

v_gene: TRBV3-1/TRBV3-2
j_gene: TRBJ2-7
CDR3aa: CASSQDLTAEQYF

v_gene: TRBV11-2
j_gene: TRBJ2-1
CDR3aa: CASSFEDARGGYEQFF

v_gene: TRBV2
j_gene: TRBJ2-6
CDR3aa: CASTLRGRVARSGANVLTF

v_gene: TRBV30
j_gene: TRBJ2-7
CDR3aa: CAWSTGTFSYEQYF

v_gene: TRBV3-1/TRBV3-2
j_gene: TRBJ1-2
CDR3aa: CASSERQINYGYTF

v_gene: TRBV4-3
j_gene: TRBJ2-1
CDR3aa: CASSQAGTRSNEQFF